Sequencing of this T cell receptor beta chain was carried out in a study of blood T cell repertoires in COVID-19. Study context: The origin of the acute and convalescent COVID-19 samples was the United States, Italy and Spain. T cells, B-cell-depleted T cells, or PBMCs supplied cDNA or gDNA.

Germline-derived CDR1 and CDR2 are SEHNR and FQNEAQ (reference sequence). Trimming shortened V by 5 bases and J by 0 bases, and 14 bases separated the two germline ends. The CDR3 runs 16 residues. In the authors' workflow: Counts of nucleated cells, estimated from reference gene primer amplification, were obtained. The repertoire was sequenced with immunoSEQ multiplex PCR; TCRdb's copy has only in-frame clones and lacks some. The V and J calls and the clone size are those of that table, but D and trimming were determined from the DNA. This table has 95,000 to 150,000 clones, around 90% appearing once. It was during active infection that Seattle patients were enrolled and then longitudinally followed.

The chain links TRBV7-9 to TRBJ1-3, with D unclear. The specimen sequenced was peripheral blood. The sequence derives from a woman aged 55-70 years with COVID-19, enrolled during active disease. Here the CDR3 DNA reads TGTGCCAGCAGCCCGCGGAGGGCGAGCTCTGGAAACACCATATATTTT. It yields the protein CASSPRRASSGNTIYF. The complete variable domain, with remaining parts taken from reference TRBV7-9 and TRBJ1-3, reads DTGVSQNPRHKITKRGQNVTFRCDPISEHNRLYWYRQTLGQGPEFLTYFQNEAQLEKSRLLSDRFSAERPKGSFSTLEIQRTEQGDSAMYLCASSPRRASSGNTIYFGEGSWLTVV.